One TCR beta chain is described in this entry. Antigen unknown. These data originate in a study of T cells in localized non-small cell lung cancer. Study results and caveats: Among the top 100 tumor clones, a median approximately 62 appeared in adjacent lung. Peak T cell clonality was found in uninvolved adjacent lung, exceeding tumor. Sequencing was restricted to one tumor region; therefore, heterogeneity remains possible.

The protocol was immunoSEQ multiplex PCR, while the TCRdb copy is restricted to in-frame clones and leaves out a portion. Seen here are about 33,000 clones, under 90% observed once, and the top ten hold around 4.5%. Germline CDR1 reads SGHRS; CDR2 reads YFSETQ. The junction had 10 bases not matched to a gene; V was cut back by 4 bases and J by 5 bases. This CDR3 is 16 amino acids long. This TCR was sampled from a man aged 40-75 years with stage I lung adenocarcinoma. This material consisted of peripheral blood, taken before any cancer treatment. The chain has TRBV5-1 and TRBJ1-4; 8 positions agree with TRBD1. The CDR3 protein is CASSGQGLLKNEKLFF. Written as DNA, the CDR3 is TGCGCCAGCAGCGGACAGGGCCTTTTGAAGAATGAAAAACTGTTTTTT.